Each of the 14 T cell receptor beta chains below was sequenced from the same sample in a study of blood T cell repertoires in COVID-19. Generated by immunoSEQ multiplex PCR, the TCRdb table keeps only in-frame clones and is missing some. The repertoire holds some 250,000 clones, approximately 91% seen once, with 1.2% in the top ten. Specimen: PBMCs or T cells enriched from blood (not recorded which). All receptors come from a human donor in a cohort exposed to, infected with or recovered from COVID-19 (not recorded which). The donor label of this sample is uncertain.

The genes are TRBV3-1 (or the pseudogene TRBV3-2) and TRBJ1-2, with D maybe TRBD1 (6 bases). Deletions cut 0 bases from V and 2 bases from J, with 19 bases between. The CDR3 sequence is 18 residues long. The V gene's germline CDR1 is LGHDT and CDR2 YNNKEL (reference sequence). This CDR3 reads CASSQDRWDTSRNYGYTF. The CDR3 nucleotides read TGTGCCAGCAGCCAAGATCGCTGGGACACCTCCCGAAACTATGGCTACACCTTC.

The CDR3 loop reads CASSLGRALTDTQYF. For the CDR3, the DNA is TGTGCCAGCAGCTTAGGCAGGGCACTCACAGATACGCAGTATTTT. The rearrangement uses TRBV11-3 and TRBJ2-3, with D possibly being TRBD1 (5 bases). The germline CDR1 and CDR2 sequences are SGHNT and YENEEA. This CDR3 is 15 amino acids long. With 1 base removed from V and 2 bases from J, the gap between germline ends came to 10 bases.

This chain connects TRBV7-2 to TRBJ2-1; D remains unclear. This CDR3 is built from 14 residues. CDR1 and CDR2 from the germline V gene are SGHTA and FQGNSA. Deletions cut 1 base from V and 5 bases from J, with 9 bases between. As DNA, the CDR3 is TGTGCCAGCAGCTTAGGACTTCAAGACAATGAGCAGTTCTTC. It codes for CASSLGLQDNEQFF.

The count of this clone is one. The chain couples TRBV2 to TRBJ1-1; D not certain. Deletions cut 7 bases from V and 1 base from J, with 7 bases between. Germline V gene lookup returns CDR1 SNHLY and CDR2 FYNNEI. This CDR3 contains 12 residues. The CDR3 sequence is CASIASNTEAFF. The CDR3 DNA reads as TGTGCCAGCATAGCCTCGAACACTGAAGCTTTCTTT.

The V call is TRBV14, the J call TRBJ1-1; 10 bases line up with TRBD1. The CDR3 contains 15 residues. Per the germline V gene, CDR1 is SGHDN and CDR2 is FVKESK. V trimming: 5 bases; J trimming: 6 bases; junction bases outside the gene matches: 9. This CDR3 is CASSMRTGGYAEAFF. The CDR3 DNA sequence: TGTGCCAGCAGCATGAGGACAGGGGGTTACGCTGAAGCTTTCTTT.

This rearrangement joins TRBV19 to TRBJ1-2; 8 nucleotides match TRBD1. Germline trimming cut 5 bases from V and 4 bases from J; bases unmatched to any gene: 12. The germline V gene has CDR1 LNHDA and CDR2 SQIVND (reference sequence). The CDR3 runs to 16 residues. The CDR3 coding sequence is TGTGCCAGTAGTCCCATTCGGGACAGGCTGACCTATGGCTACACCTTC. This translates into CASSPIRDRLTYGYTF.

The CDR3 DNA sequence: TGTGCCAGTACCGAGCCGAACACTGAAGCTTTCTTT. It codes for CASTEPNTEAFF. This chain joins TRBV19 and TRBJ1-1; unclear D gene. The germline gives CDR1 LNHDA, CDR2 SQIVND (reference sequence). This CDR3 comprises 12 residues. Trimming shortened V by 7 bases and J by 1 base, and 7 bases separated the two germline ends.

V and J are TRBV27 and TRBJ1-1; no clear D gene. Germline CDR1 MNHEY, CDR2 SMNVEV (reference sequence). V was cut by 3 bases and J by 3 bases, with 23 bases left in between. The CDR3 is 18 residues long. The CDR3 spells CASSFPGRRPPPDTEAFF. CDR3 sequence (DNA): TGTGCCAGCAGTTTCCCCGGCAGGCGCCCACCCCCGGACACTGAAGCTTTCTTT.

V is TRBV9 and J is TRBJ2-5; TRBD2 matches at 11 bases. Germline values: CDR1 SGDLS, CDR2 YYNGEE. Unmatched junction bases numbered 6, after V lost 0 bases and J lost 5 bases. The CDR3 contains 16 residues. This chain's CDR3 is CASSVVPSGGQETQYF. The CDR3 DNA reads TGTGCCAGCAGCGTAGTACCTAGCGGGGGGCAGGAGACCCAGTACTTC.

This sequence joins TRBV3-1 (or the pseudogene TRBV3-2) and TRBJ1-2; perhaps TRBD1 as D (5 bases). Deletions cut 0 bases from V and 4 bases from J, with 15 bases between. Germline lookup yields CDR1 LGHDT and CDR2 YNNKEL (reference sequence). This CDR3 has 16 residues. CDR3 coding DNA: TGTGCCAGCAGCCAAGATTCCGGACAAACGAGCTATGGCTACACCTTC. It is translated as CASSQDSGQTSYGYTF.

The V and J genes are TRBV5-1 and TRBJ1-1, with 8 bases matching TRBD1. The germline CDR1 and CDR2 sequences are SGHRS and YFSETQ. Unmatched junction bases numbered 5, after V lost 4 bases and J lost 3 bases. The CDR3 loop spans 14 amino acids. CDR3 amino acids: CASSQGAGDTEAFF. The CDR3 DNA is TGCGCCAGCAGCCAGGGGGCTGGGGACACTGAAGCTTTCTTT.

The chain is built from TRBV6-5 and TRBJ2-7, with 7 positions matching TRBD1. Germline assignment: CDR1 MNHEY and CDR2 SVGAGI. The J segment lost 6 bases and the V segment lost 4 bases, leaving 12 bases of the junction unmatched. The CDR3 is 15 residues long. The CDR3 region is CASSSRVDRDAEQYF. The DNA of the CDR3 is TGTGCCAGCAGTTCCCGAGTTGACAGGGATGCCGAGCAGTACTTC.

This clone was detected a few times. CDR3 sequence: CASSKGADSTEILNTEAFF. In DNA form, the CDR3 reads TGTGCCAGCAGCAAAGGGGCTGACAGCACTGAGATCCTAAACACTGAAGCTTTCTTT. This rearrangement joins TRBV21-1 to TRBJ1-1; the D segment call TRBD1 is taken from the table without a DNA check. TRBV21-1 is deemed a pseudogene. The CDR3 is made up of 19 amino acids.

The sample holds one count of this clone. The chain links TRBV18 to TRBJ2-1; tentatively, D is TRBD2 (6 bases). The V gene's germline CDR1 is KGHSH and CDR2 LQKENI. Trimming removed 4 bases from V and 0 bases from J, with 16 bases in between. CDR3 length: 17 amino acids. CDR3 DNA sequence: TGTGCCAGCTCACGTCCCGGGAGTCAGAGCTCCTACAATGAGCAGTTCTTC. Protein sequence: CASSRPGSQSSYNEQFF.